The present T cell receptor (beta chain) was sequenced within a study of OX40 agonist ivuxolimab in advanced cancers. Overall study: A male proportion of about 84% was recorded, with mean age around 64 years and range 23 to 79.

Peripheral blood came from all dose cohorts at three timepoints. Germline lookup yields CDR1 WNHNN and CDR2 SYGVQD (reference sequence). The CDR3 sequence is 14 residues long. V gave up 9 bases and J gave up 6 bases; unmatched junction bases: 8. The repertoire was sequenced with immunoSEQ multiplex PCR; TCRdb's copy has only in-frame clones and lacks some. Seen here are roughly 40,000 clones, roughly four fifths observed once, and the top ten hold over 2.5%. This clone has a single count. The clonotype was recovered from an adult with an advanced solid tumor such as melanoma, head and neck, liver or kidney cancer. The chain is built from TRBV10-1 and TRBJ2-1; 10 bases line up with TRBD2. The starting material was CD4+ or CD8+ T cells sorted from blood, obtained in a trial of the OX40 agonist ivuxolimab. DNA of the CDR3: TGCGCCAGTCAATCTAGCGGGAGTGGCAATGAGCAGTTCTTC. Translation gives CASQSSGSGNEQFF.